The 28 T cell receptor beta chains reported below all come from one sample, sequenced in a study of blood T cell repertoires in COVID-19. The table came from immunoSEQ multiplex PCR; TCRdb's copy has only in-frame clones and leaves some out. In the table there are more than 80,000 clones, more than 85% of which are singletons. Material: peripheral blood. All receptors derive from a middle-aged man with acute or convalescent COVID-19.

The chain couples TRBV7-2 to TRBJ2-3; D is undetermined. Trimming cost V 2 bases and J 4 bases, with 10 bases left between them. Germline V lookup: CDR1 SGHTA, CDR2 FQGNSA. The CDR3 runs to 14 residues. The CDR3 spells CASSLTSLADTQYF. DNA for the CDR3: TGTGCCAGCAGCTTAACCAGTTTGGCAGATACGCAGTATTTT.

CDR3 DNA sequence: TGTGCCACCAGCAGAGTTTTGTCAGCTGGGGCCAACGTCCTGACTTTC. Amino acid sequence: CATSRVLSAGANVLTF. The rearrangement uses TRBV15 and TRBJ2-6, with D uncertain. With 1 base removed from V and 2 bases from J, the gap between germline ends came to 9 bases. CDR1 LNHNV and CDR2 YYDKDF come from the germline V gene (reference sequence). This CDR3 has 16 amino acids.

The rearrangement links TRBV14 to TRBJ2-7, with D tentatively TRBD2 (5 bases). Germline V gene data show CDR1 as SGHDN and CDR2 as FVKESK. The CDR3 has 14 residues. Trimming stripped 1 base from V and 0 bases from J, with 7 bases between. The CDR3 DNA reads TGTGCCAGCAGCCAAGCCGGACTCTCCTACGAGCAGTACTTC. The encoded protein is CASSQAGLSYEQYF. Based on the CDR3 plus reference TRBV14 and TRBJ2-7, the full variable domain is EAGVTQFPSHSVIEKGQTVTLRCDPISGHDNLYWYRRVMGKEIKFLLHFVKESKQDESGMPNNRFLAERTGGTYSTLKVQPAELEDSGVYFCASSQAGLSYEQYFGPGTRLTVT.

This clone was observed a few times. The CDR3 DNA reads as TGTGCCTGGAGTGTACCCCAACGTTACGCCACAGGTAACCCCACTGAAGCTTTCTTT. Its translation: CAWSVPQRYATGNPTEAFF. The chain carries TRBV30 and TRBJ1-1; tentative D call: TRBD1 (5 bases). Germline CDR1 reads GTSNPN; CDR2 reads SVGIG (reference sequence). CDR3 length equals 19 residues. The V gene lost 0 bases and the J gene lost 4 bases, with 27 bases spanning the gap.

The gene calls are TRBV19 and TRBJ2-1, with D possibly being TRBD1 (5 bases). Germline CDR1 and CDR2: LNHDA and SQIVND (reference sequence). There are 14 residues in the CDR3. Trimming shortened V by 3 bases and J by 6 bases, and 12 bases separated the two germline ends. CDR3 residues: CASSIRMTVNEQFF. The CDR3 region has the DNA TGTGCCAGTAGTATTCGGATGACAGTCAATGAGCAGTTCTTC.

This clone was recorded only once. The chain has TRBV10-3 and TRBJ1-1, with D perhaps matching TRBD1 (6 bases). Germline V gene sequence: CDR1 ENHRY, CDR2 SYGVKD. The CDR3 is made up of 12 amino acids. V was clipped by 6 bases and J by 11 bases, with 16 bases between them. In DNA form, the CDR3 reads TGTGCCATCAGCGAACCAGGGGTTGGGGCTTTCTTT. It specifies CAISEPGVGAFF.

The chain employs TRBV29-1 and TRBJ1-4; 7 nucleotides agree with TRBD1. The CDR3 runs 13 residues. Germline V gene lookup returns CDR1 SQVTM and CDR2 ANQGSEA. Trimming cost V 5 bases and J 8 bases; bases outside gene matches: 8. The CDR3 coding sequence is TGCAGCGTTTCTGACAGGGTAAAAGAAAAACTGTTTTTT. Translating it yields CSVSDRVKEKLFF. The full variable domain, completed using reference TRBV29-1 and TRBJ1-4, is SAVISQKPSRDICQRGTSLTIQCQVDSQVTMMFWYRQQPGQSLTLIATANQGSEATYESGFVIDKFPISRPNLTFSTLTVSNMSPEDSSIYLCSVSDRVKEKLFFGSGTQLSVL.

The chain combines TRBV20-1 with TRBJ2-7; D is uncertain. The CDR3 has 12 amino acids. V was pared by 3 bases and J by 0 bases, with 6 bases between. CDR1 is DFQATT, CDR2 SNEGSKA, per germline (reference sequence). Here the CDR3 DNA reads TGCAGTGCTAGTGGCAGCTCCTACGAGCAGTACTTC. Translating it yields CSASGSSYEQYF.

In its sample, this clone was seen a few times. V and J are TRBV5-4 and TRBJ2-2, with D uncertain. The V and J ends lost 0 bases and 7 bases respectively, with 10 bases between them. CDR3 length: 14 residues. Germline CDR1 is SGHNT and CDR2 is YYREEE (reference sequence). The CDR3 here is CASSLVGDGGELFF. DNA for the CDR3: TGTGCCAGCAGCTTGGTAGGAGATGGCGGGGAGCTGTTTTTT.

This rearrangement joins TRBV7-9 to TRBJ1-1; 8 positions match TRBD1. J gave up 11 bases and V 5 bases, and 7 bases lay outside the gene matches. The V gene's germline CDR1 is SEHNR and CDR2 FQNEAQ (reference sequence). The CDR3 totals 12 residues. The CDR3 DNA reads as TGTGCCAGCAGCATAGACAGGGGAGACGCTTTCTTT. Translation: CASSIDRGDAFF.

The chain is built from TRBV7-8 and TRBJ1-4; D is perhaps TRBD1 (6 bases). Trimming took 7 bases from V and 8 from J, leaving 23 bases between them. The CDR3 sequence is 16 residues long. The V gene's germline CDR1 is SGHVS and CDR2 FQNEAQ. CDR3 DNA sequence: TGTGCCAGCACCCACGCGGCGGGGGGCGCAGGAGAAAAACTGTTTTTT. Translation: CASTHAAGGAGEKLFF.

This clone was found once. J is TRBJ2-1 and V is TRBV5-4; D is unclear. Trimming shortened V by 1 base and J by 2 bases, and 16 bases separated the two germline ends. Looked up from germline, CDR1 is SGHNT and CDR2 is YYREEE (reference sequence). This CDR3 comprises 17 residues. The CDR3 here is CASSLFPRMEAYNEQFF. Written as DNA, the CDR3 is TGTGCCAGCAGCTTGTTCCCCAGGATGGAAGCCTACAATGAGCAGTTCTTC. Using reference TRBV5-4 and TRBJ2-1 for the parts outside the CDR3, the full variable domain is ETGVTQSPTHLIKTRGQQVTLRCSSQSGHNTVSWYQQALGQGPQFIFQYYREEENGRGNFPPRFSGLQFPNYSSELNVNALELDDSALYLCASSLFPRMEAYNEQFFGPGTRLTVL.

The chain has TRBV10-2 and TRBJ2-7; TRBD2 aligns across 9 bases. Germline trimming cut 2 bases from V and 3 bases from J; bases unmatched to any gene: 5. This CDR3 has 15 amino acids. Germline V CDR1 and CDR2: WSHSY, SAAADI. The CDR3 protein is CASSEGSGGIYEQYF. Here the CDR3 DNA reads TGCGCCAGCAGTGAGGGTAGCGGGGGAATCTACGAGCAGTACTTC.

J is TRBJ1-5 and V is TRBV7-2; 8 nucleotides match TRBD1. Germline assignment: CDR1 SGHTA and CDR2 FQGNSA. This CDR3 has 14 residues. V shed 6 bases and J 5 bases; nucleotides not matched to a gene: 6. DNA of the CDR3: TGTGCCAGCAGTTCAGGGACAGGTTATCAGCCCCAGCATTTT. Protein: CASSSGTGYQPQHF. The variable domain in full, completed from reference TRBV7-2 and TRBJ1-5, reads GAGVSQSPSNKVTEKGKDVELRCDPISGHTALYWYRQSLGQGLEFLIYFQGNSAPDKSGLPSDRFSAERTGGSVSTLTIQRTQQEDSAVYLCASSSGTGYQPQHFGDGTRLSIL.

The J gene is TRBJ2-7, the V gene TRBV6-5, with a tentative D call TRBD1 (6 bases). Per the germline V gene, CDR1 is MNHEY and CDR2 is SVGAGI. The CDR3 is 13 amino acids. The ends were cut back, 6 bases at V and 7 bases at J, with 16 bases in the middle. CDR3 in amino acids: CASSRQDMGEQYF. CDR3 coding DNA: TGTGCCAGCAGCCGACAGGACATGGGGGAGCAGTACTTC.

The chain uses TRBV6-2 or TRBV6-3 and TRBJ1-2, with D maybe TRBD1 (6 bases). Germline assignment: CDR1 MNHEY and CDR2 SVGEGT. The CDR3 has 14 amino acids. Trimming pared 6 bases from V and 9 bases from J, leaving 20 bases between. CDR3 nucleotides: TGTGCCAGCAGCCAAGGGGGACCGTTATTTCGCTACACCTTC. Translation: CASSQGGPLFRYTF.

This rearrangement joins TRBV3-1 (or the pseudogene TRBV3-2) to TRBJ2-2, with D hard to call. The V gene lost 4 bases and the J gene lost 4 bases, with 13 bases spanning the gap. Germline V gene sequence: CDR1 LGHDT, CDR2 YNNKEL (reference sequence). The CDR3 extends over 15 amino acids. The CDR3 sequence is CASSPVEVSTGELFF. The CDR3 bases are TGTGCCAGCAGCCCGGTCGAGGTGTCCACCGGGGAGCTGTTTTTT.

The rearrangement joins TRBV6-5 to TRBJ1-6; D remains unclear. There are 14 residues in the CDR3. V was pared by 7 bases and J by 4 bases, with 11 bases between. CDR1 is MNHEY and CDR2 is SVGAGI in the germline V gene. The CDR3 sequence is CASTTHNYNSPLHF. The CDR3 DNA sequence: TGTGCCAGCACCACACATAATTATAATTCACCCCTCCACTTT.

The chain joins TRBV7-2 to TRBJ2-1, with 11 bases fitting TRBD2. The V and J ends lost 1 base and 0 bases, in that order; junction bases with no gene match: 2. This CDR3 is 17 amino acids long. Germline assignment: CDR1 SGHTA and CDR2 FQGNSA. The DNA for the CDR3 is TGTGCCAGCAGCTTAGGTAGCGGGGGGGCCTCCTACAATGAGCAGTTCTTC. Translation: CASSLGSGGASYNEQFF.

V usage is TRBV30 and J usage is TRBJ2-7; a weak D match, TRBD2 (6 bases). This CDR3 contains 14 residues. Trimming removed 0 bases from V and 0 bases from J, with 9 bases in between. The V gene's germline CDR1 is GTSNPN and CDR2 SVGIG (reference sequence). CDR3 protein: CAWSVGGSSYEQYF. The CDR3 DNA follows: TGTGCCTGGAGTGTTGGGGGGAGCTCCTACGAGCAGTACTTC. Using reference TRBV30 and TRBJ2-7 for the parts outside the CDR3, the full variable domain is SQTIHQWPATLVQPVGSPLSLECTVEGTSNPNLYWYRQAAGRGLQLLFYSVGIGQISSEVPQNLSASRPQDRQFILSSKKLLLSDSGFYLCAWSVGGSSYEQYFGPGTRLTVT.

This chain connects TRBV9 to TRBJ1-3; D might be TRBD1 (5 bases). Trimming removed 1 base at V and 0 bases at J, with 11 bases between. The CDR3 covers 16 residues. From germline, CDR1 is SGDLS and CDR2 YYNGEE. This CDR3 is CASSVQTATSGNTIYF. In nucleotides, the CDR3 is TGTGCCAGCAGCGTACAGACAGCGACCTCTGGAAACACCATATATTTT. Together with reference TRBV9 and TRBJ1-3, the CDR3 gives the full variable domain: DSGVTQTPKHLITATGQRVTLRCSPRSGDLSVYWYQQSLDQGLQFLIQYYNGEERAKGNILERFSAQQFPDLHSELNLSSLELGDSALYFCASSVQTATSGNTIYFGEGSWLTVV.

The genes are TRBV12-3 or TRBV12-4 and TRBJ2-7; possible D gene TRBD2, 5 bases. V was trimmed by 6 bases and J by 3 bases, leaving 9 bases between them. The CDR3 is 12 amino acids. The CDR3 region is CASSPDYYEQYF. The CDR3 region has the DNA TGTGCCAGCAGCCCAGACTACTACGAGCAGTACTTC.

This clone is a singleton in its sample. This chain connects TRBV5-1 to TRBJ2-7, with D tentatively TRBD2 (6 bases). Deletions cut 2 bases from V and 2 bases from J, with 8 bases between. The CDR3 has 13 residues. The germline V gene encodes CDR1 SGHRS and CDR2 YFSETQ. The CDR3 region has the DNA TGCGCCAGCAGCTTCGGACTAACCTACGAGCAGTACTTC. It is translated as CASSFGLTYEQYF.

The chain uses TRBV5-1 and TRBJ1-5, with D possibly being TRBD1 (6 bases). V was pared by 0 bases and J by 6 bases, with 16 bases between. The CDR3 covers 16 residues. Germline CDR1 reads SGHRS; CDR2 reads YFSETQ. Here the CDR3 DNA reads TGCGCCAGCAGCTTGGAACCCAGGGGCGGGGGTCAGCCCCAGCATTTT. Translating gives CASSLEPRGGGQPQHF.

The V and J genes are TRBV6-1 and TRBJ1-3; D is undetermined. Germline V gives CDR1 MNHNS, CDR2 SASEGT. The germline V and J ends were trimmed by 3 bases and 0 bases, with 9 bases remaining between them. The CDR3 is 15 residues long. In DNA, the CDR3 is TGTGCCAGCAGTGACCAGGAATTCTCTGGAAACACCATATATTTT. It yields the protein CASSDQEFSGNTIYF.

The chain carries TRBV4-2 and TRBJ2-5, with TRBD2 matching over 7 bases. CDR3 size: 17 residues. The V gene end was trimmed by 1 base and the J gene end by 3 bases; junction bases not matched to a gene: 11. Germline V lookup: CDR1 LGHNA, CDR2 YNFKEQ. CDR3: CASSQGAGVVSEETQYF. As DNA, the CDR3 is TGTGCCAGCAGCCAAGGTGCGGGAGTTGTATCAGAAGAGACCCAGTACTTC.

The V and J genes are TRBV7-7 and TRBJ2-1; perhaps TRBD2 as D (5 bases). There are 15 residues in the CDR3. Germline V gene sequence: CDR1 SSHAT, CDR2 FNYEAQ (reference sequence). V lost 5 bases, J lost 5 bases, and 16 bases lay in between. CDR3 sequence reads: CASSDKGGGHNEQFF. The DNA of the CDR3 is TGTGCCAGCAGCGACAAGGGTGGAGGTCACAATGAGCAGTTCTTC. Full variable domain (remainder filled in from reference TRBV7-7 and TRBJ2-1): GAGVSQSPRYKVTKRGQDVTLRCDPISSHATLYWYQQALGQGPEFLTYFNYEAQPDKSGLPSDRFSAERPEGSISTLTIQRTEQRDSAMYRCASSDKGGGHNEQFFGPGTRLTVL.

This clone was picked up a small number of times. The rearrangement links TRBV9 to TRBJ2-2; TRBD2 matches at 7 bases. From germline, CDR1 is SGDLS and CDR2 YYNGEE. The CDR3 runs to 17 residues. The V and J ends lost 3 bases and 6 bases, in that order; junction bases with no gene match: 14. The CDR3 region has the DNA TGTGCCAGCAGCGCCCCCGGACTAGAATTTCGTCCCGGGGAGCTGTTTTTT. It yields the protein CASSAPGLEFRPGELFF.